This TCR beta chain was identified in a study of identical twins. The donor group consisted entirely of healthy Caucasians. Germline V gives CDR1 SEHNR, CDR2 FQNEAQ (reference sequence). V lost 8 bases, J lost 7 bases, and 4 bases stayed unmatched. The CDR3 runs to 12 residues. In the case of this clonotype: Antigen: not known.

Findings and limits, study-wide: Fewer insertions were carried by abundant cord blood beta clonotypes, but none was seen in memory repertoires.

TCRdb re-derived calls from the 5' RACE reads in MiXCR, one entry per CDR3 protein. The repertoire holds 500,000 to 650,000 distinct CDR3 sequences, with approximately 20% as singletons. The sample was also linked to a second study, of yellow fever vaccine responses in identical twins.

The source material was CD4+ T cells sorted from blood. This clonotype was sampled from a woman between 18 and 29 years old in good health. The chain joins TRBV7-9 to TRBJ2-1; 8 positions agree with TRBD2. Here the CDR3 reads CASGTSRNEQFF. The CDR3 nucleotides are TGTGCCAGCGGGACTAGTCGGAATGAGCAGTTCTTC.